This T cell receptor (beta chain) was recorded in a study of tumor-infiltrating lymphocytes in primary liver carcinoma. Whole-study context: Lesions, classed as T1-T3 N0M0, spanned about 4 to 10 cm across.

Unsorted bulk tissue, 20-30 mg of it, served as the source for co-extraction of RNA and DNA. Through surgical resection, the patients' primary liver carcinoma was treated. Starting material of 500 to 600 ng total RNA yielded TCR beta cDNA via a constant-region primer. Three nested multiplex PCR rounds, a slightly modified ARM-PCR, produced the libraries for TCR beta. The study ran its first two PCR rounds for nine to ten cycles each, using TRBV1-TRBV30 forward primers and a C-beta reverse primer. TCRdb fed the multiplex PCR reads into MiXCR, producing one record per CDR3 protein. The repertoire consists of around 78,000 distinct CDR3 sequences, with 70% to 75% occurring once and the leading ten covering roughly 15%. Trimming stripped 4 bases from V and 1 base from J, with 10 bases between. The length of the CDR3 is 13 residues. CDR1 is DFQATT, CDR2 SNEGSKA, per germline (reference sequence). As to this clonotype: Its target is unknown.

Whole-study findings and limits: Whereas tumor region pairs overlapped more, tumor-adjacent and tumor-blood pairs overlapped less. The study found only about 8-24% of top clones in all five tumor regions.

Sequencing was carried out using liver tumor tissue from sampling region 4. The subset was: tumor region T4, right-lateral pole. The J gene is TRBJ1-1, the V gene TRBV20-1; D unresolved. This receptor was identified in a woman aged 55-69 years with primary liver carcinoma and hepatitis B virus infection. In DNA form, the CDR3 reads TGCAGTGCTAAAATGGACGGGAACACTGAAGCTTTCTTT. It is translated as CSAKMDGNTEAFF.